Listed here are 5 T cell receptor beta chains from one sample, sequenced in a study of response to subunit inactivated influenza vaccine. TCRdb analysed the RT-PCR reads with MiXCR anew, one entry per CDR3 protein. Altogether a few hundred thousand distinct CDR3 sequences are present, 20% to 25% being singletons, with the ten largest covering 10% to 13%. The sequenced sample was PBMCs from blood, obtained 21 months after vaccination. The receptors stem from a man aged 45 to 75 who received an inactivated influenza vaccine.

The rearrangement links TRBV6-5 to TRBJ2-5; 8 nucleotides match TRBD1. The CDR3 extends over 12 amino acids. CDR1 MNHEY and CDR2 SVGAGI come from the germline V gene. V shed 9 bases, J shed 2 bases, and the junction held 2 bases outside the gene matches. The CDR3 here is CASRDRQETQYF. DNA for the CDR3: TGTGCCAGTCGGGACAGGCAAGAGACCCAGTACTTC.

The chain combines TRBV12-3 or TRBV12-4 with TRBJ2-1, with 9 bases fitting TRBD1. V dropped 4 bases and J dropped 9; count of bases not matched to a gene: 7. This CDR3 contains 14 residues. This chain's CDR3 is CASSSWDRAGEQFF. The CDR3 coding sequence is TGTGCCAGCAGTTCCTGGGACAGGGCGGGTGAGCAGTTCTTC.

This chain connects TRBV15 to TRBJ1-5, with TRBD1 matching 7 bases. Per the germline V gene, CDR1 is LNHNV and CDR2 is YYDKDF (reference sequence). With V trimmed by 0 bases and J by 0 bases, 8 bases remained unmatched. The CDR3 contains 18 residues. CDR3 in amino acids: CATSREPRGVYSNQPQHF. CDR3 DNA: TGTGCCACCAGCAGAGAGCCCAGGGGGGTGTATAGCAATCAGCCCCAGCATTTT.

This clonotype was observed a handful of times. The CDR3 region has the DNA TGTGCCAGCATACTAGCGGGAGGGACCGAGCAGTACTTC. It yields the protein CASILAGGTEQYF. This chain links TRBV6-1 with TRBJ2-7, with TRBD2 matching 13 bases. Germline V gene sequence: CDR1 MNHNS, CDR2 SASEGT. This CDR3 has 13 amino acids. V lost 7 bases and J lost 6; bases outside the gene matches: 3.

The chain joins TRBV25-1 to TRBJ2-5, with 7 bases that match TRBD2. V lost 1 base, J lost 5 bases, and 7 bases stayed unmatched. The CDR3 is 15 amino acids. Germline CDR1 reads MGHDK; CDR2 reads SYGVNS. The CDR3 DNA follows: TGTGCCAGCAGTGAATTGGGGGGGGAACCTGAGACCCAGTACTTC. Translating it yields CASSELGGEPETQYF.